A selection of T cell receptor beta chains follows, all from one sample in a study of cytomegalovirus exposure and HLA in healthy donors. The method was immunoSEQ multiplex PCR; TCRdb's version includes in-frame clones alone and lacks a portion of them. The data contain 150,000 to 180,000 clones, 65% to 80% of them singletons. Sequencing was carried out using PBMCs. The receptors were gathered from a woman between 40 and 55 years old in good health and CMV-seronegative. CDR3s include the opening cysteine and the closing phenylalanine or tryptophan.

j_gene | v_gene | CDR3aa
TRBJ2-7 | TRBV9 | CASSGRRGISSLVF
TRBJ1-4 | TRBV19 | CASSIPTARLTNEKLFF
TRBJ2-5 | TRBV4-1 | CASSQDDRAGETQYF
TRBJ2-3 | TRBV5-1 | CASSLAGTSTDTQYF
TRBJ2-3 | TRBV28 | CASSYGTGDTDTQYF
TRBJ1-2 | TRBV6-1 | CASRSDKLFYGYTF
TRBJ1-5 | TRBV13 | CASSSGPDQPQHF
TRBJ1-1 | TRBV7-8 | CATFRANGTGRHTEAFF
TRBJ2-7 | TRBV13 | CASSLEGLGNEQYF
TRBJ2-3 | TRBV7-6 | CASSSPGGGGTDTQYF
TRBJ2-3 | TRBV13 | CASSLATGGDAQYF
TRBJ2-2 | TRBV6-6 | CASSLGGPSNTGELFF
TRBJ1-2 | TRBV4-1 | CASSQAGGVRGYTF
TRBJ2-1 | TRBV5-1 | CASSPGLQSLNEQFF
TRBJ2-7 | TRBV7-2 | CASSPGTPYEQYF
TRBJ2-6 | TRBV27 | CASSLLGQGSGANVLTF
TRBJ2-5 | TRBV10-2 | CATRTLAYQETQYF
TRBJ1-4 | TRBV5-4 | CASAPETGPNEKLFF
TRBJ2-5 | TRBV5-1 | CASSWGTSQETQYF
TRBJ2-1 | TRBV4-2 | CASSQDRDRGTYNEQFF
TRBJ1-1 | TRBV29-1 | CSVEYARGAFF
TRBJ2-4 | TRBV19 | CASNYGVAGGPGSKNIQYF
TRBJ1-2 | TRBV5-6 | CASSLRGKLYGGYTF
TRBJ2-1 | TRBV4-1 | CASSQGRRTSGHNEQFF
TRBJ2-3 | TRBV28 | CASSLRTFTDTQYF
TRBJ1-3 | TRBV28 | CAGGGGDSGNTIYF
TRBJ1-2 | TRBV27 | CASSQDRFSRGYTF
TRBJ2-6 | TRBV10-3 | CAISESSGGSGANVLTF
TRBJ2-1 | TRBV5-1 | CASSLYGAEQFF
TRBJ2-7 | TRBV5-1 | CASSYDSAEQYF
TRBJ1-2 | TRBV30 | CAWRRVEYTF
TRBJ1-2 | TRBV2 | CASSRDSSFYGYTF
TRBJ2-5 | TRBV10-1 | CASSAGTSGETQYF
TRBJ2-7 | TRBV11-3 | CASSLGWHSTYEQYF
TRBJ1-4 | TRBV11-2 | CASSRANSRQGLFF
TRBJ1-4 | TRBV2 | CASSDRQGTNEKLFF
TRBJ2-3 | TRBV10-3 | CAISEDFSTDTQYF
TRBJ1-1 | TRBV6-5 | CASSTRTGAFF
TRBJ2-7 | TRBV5-1 | CASSPGQGVSSYEQYF
TRBJ2-7 | TRBV6-1 | CASSTLGGAYEQYF
TRBJ2-5 | TRBV2 | CATGTEQETQYF
TRBJ1-4 | TRBV5-4 | CASSFGQDNEKLFF
TRBJ2-5 | TRBV6-5 | CASSLGQETQYF
TRBJ1-1 | TRBV4-1 | CASSQDEGVTKAFF
TRBJ2-1 | TRBV10-2 | CASSESKGGLAYYNEQFF
TRBJ2-7 | TRBV11-3 | CASSLGGSGSDEQYF
TRBJ2-5 | TRBV5-1 | CASSLRLARETQYF